The following is a T cell receptor beta chain sequence with its context. This entry is derived from a study of control samples from healthy donors and cancer patients. Sequencing was performed with immunoSEQ multiplex PCR; in TCRdb, only in-frame clones are kept and a portion is missing. The sample yields about 30,000 clones, roughly 85% seen once. The TCR sequence derives from a woman aged 55-69 years with head and neck cancer. The sequencing input was PBMCs.

CDR3 sequence (DNA): TGTGCCAGCAGCCGTACCGGGACACTACGGAACGAGCAGTACTTC. Translation: CASSRTGTLRNEQYF. The J gene is TRBJ2-7, the V gene TRBV7-9, with a weak D call TRBD1 (6 bases). Trimming took 5 bases from V and 5 from J, leaving 19 bases between them. This CDR3 region has 15 residues. Germline V gene lookup returns CDR1 SEHNR and CDR2 FQNEAQ (reference sequence).